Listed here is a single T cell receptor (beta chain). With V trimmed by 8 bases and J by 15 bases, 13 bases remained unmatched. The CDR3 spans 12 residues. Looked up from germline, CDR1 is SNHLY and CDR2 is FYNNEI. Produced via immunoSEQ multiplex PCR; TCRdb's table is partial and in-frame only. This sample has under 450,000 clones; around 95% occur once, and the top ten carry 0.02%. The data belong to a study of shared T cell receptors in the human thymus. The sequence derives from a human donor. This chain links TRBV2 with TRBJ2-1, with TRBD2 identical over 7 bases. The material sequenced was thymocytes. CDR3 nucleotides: TGTGCCAGCGACATACTAGCGTCAAAACTGTTCTTC. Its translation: CASDILASKLFF.